The 3 T cell receptor beta chains in this list originate from one sample, sequenced in a study of patients and donors after allogeneic stem cell transplantation. From the RT-PCR reads, TCRdb called clonotypes with MiXCR, one entry per CDR3 protein. The sample carries tens of thousands of distinct CDR3 sequences, under 40% recorded once. Source material: blood, either unsorted or a sorted T cell fraction (not recorded which). These receptors all come from a human donor who was either an allogeneic HSCT recipient or a stem cell or donor lymphocyte infusion donor (not recorded which). It is not recorded whose cells these are; they may come from a transplant donor.

The gene calls are TRBV12-3 or TRBV12-4 and TRBJ2-7, with D uncertain. V was cut by 7 bases and J by 3 bases, with 10 bases left in between. The CDR3 runs 12 residues. This CDR3 reads CASMLVNYEQYF. The CDR3, as DNA: TGTGCCAGCATGCTAGTCAACTACGAGCAGTACTTC.

This clonotype was detected a few times. The chain couples TRBV7-9 to TRBJ1-4; D gene ambiguous. Trimming took 5 bases from V and 0 from J, leaving 10 bases between them. CDR3 length: 15 residues. The germline gives CDR1 SEHNR, CDR2 FQNEAQ (reference sequence). The CDR3 sequence is CASSDIRATNEKLFF. CDR3 DNA: TGTGCCAGCAGCGATATTCGAGCAACTAATGAAAAACTGTTTTTT.

Only a few counts were recorded for this clonotype. The rearrangement uses TRBV7-2 and TRBJ2-3; D remains ambiguous. V was pared by 1 base and J by 8 bases, with 7 bases between. CDR3 size: 12 residues. Germline V CDR1 and CDR2: SGHTA, FQGNSA. CDR3 in amino acids: CASSLGSFTQYF. In DNA form, the CDR3 reads TGTGCCAGCAGCTTAGGCTCCTTTACGCAGTATTTT.